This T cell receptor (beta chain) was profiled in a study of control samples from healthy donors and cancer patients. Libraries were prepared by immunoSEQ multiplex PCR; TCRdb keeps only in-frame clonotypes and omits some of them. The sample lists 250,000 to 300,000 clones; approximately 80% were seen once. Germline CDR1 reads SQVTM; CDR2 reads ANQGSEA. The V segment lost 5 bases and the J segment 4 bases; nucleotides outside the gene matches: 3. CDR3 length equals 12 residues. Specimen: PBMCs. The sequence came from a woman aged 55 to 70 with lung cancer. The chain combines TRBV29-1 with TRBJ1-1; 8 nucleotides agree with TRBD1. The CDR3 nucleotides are TGCAGCGTTACACAGGGGGGCACTGAAGCTTTCTTT. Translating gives CSVTQGGTEAFF.